The 13 T cell receptor beta chains reported below all come from one sample, sequenced in a study of monozygotic twins with inflammatory bowel disease. TCRdb re-analyzed the 5' RACE reads; it lists each CDR3 protein once, without DNA. Its clone listing holds approximately 330,000 distinct CDR3 sequences. The sequencing input was blood. These receptor sequences come from a human donor with ulcerative colitis or Crohn's disease, or a healthy co-twin of an affected twin (not recorded which).

The rearrangement links TRBV28 to TRBJ1-2; TCRdb designates TRBD1, a call that cannot be tested without DNA. The CDR3 consists of 16 residues. Per the germline V gene, CDR1 is MDHEN and CDR2 is SYDVKM. This CDR3 reads CASSSGTGVIRGGYTF.

The chain couples TRBV28 to TRBJ1-5; lacking DNA, the TRBD1 call made by TCRdb goes unchecked. The germline CDR1 and CDR2 sequences are MDHEN and SYDVKM. CDR3 size: 15 residues. CDR3 residues: CASSPLGQFLSPQHF.

The chain employs TRBV25-1 and TRBJ2-7. The CDR3 consists of 11 residues. CDR1 and CDR2 (germline): MGHDK, SYGVNS. This CDR3 is CASPVYYEQYF.

The chain combines TRBV20-1 with TRBJ1-5. CDR3 length equals 14 residues. Per the germline V gene, CDR1 is DFQATT and CDR2 is SNEGSKA (reference sequence). CDR3 sequence reads: CSARERHDNQPQHF.

V usage is TRBV20-1 and J usage is TRBJ1-2; TCRdb gives TRBD1 as the D gene, but with no DNA this cannot be confirmed. This CDR3 has 15 residues. Germline CDR1 and CDR2: DFQATT and SNEGSKA (reference sequence). CDR3 region: CSARDRADRRNGYTF.

J is TRBJ2-5 and V is TRBV20-1; no DNA is available, so the TRBD2 call from TCRdb remains unchecked. This CDR3 has 13 residues. Per germline, CDR1 DFQATT and CDR2 SNEGSKA (reference sequence). CDR3 region: CSAPRKAGPGQYF.

This rearrangement joins TRBV7-3 to TRBJ2-2. The CDR3 runs to 16 residues. From germline, CDR1 is SGHTA and CDR2 FQGTGA. CDR3 amino acids: CASSLTAATNTGELFF.

This chain links TRBV20-1 with TRBJ1-6; with no DNA, the TCRdb D assignment of TRBD1 cannot be verified. The CDR3 extends over 16 amino acids. The V gene's germline CDR1 is DFQATT and CDR2 SNEGSKA (reference sequence). The chain's CDR3 is CSARSFQGSYNSPLHF.

The CDR3 sequence is CASSPTVAHEQYF. The V call is TRBV27, the J call TRBJ2-7. The V gene's germline CDR1 is MNHEY and CDR2 SMNVEV (reference sequence). CDR3 length: 13 residues.

The chain carries TRBV30 and TRBJ2-7; the TRBD2 assignment by TCRdb is unverifiable without DNA. CDR3 length: 12 residues. Germline V gene sequence: CDR1 GTSNPN, CDR2 SVGIG (reference sequence). The CDR3 reads CACKGLAGEQYF.

The chain combines TRBV19 with TRBJ2-1. The CDR3 extends over 15 amino acids. Germline CDR1 and CDR2: LNHDA and SQIVND (reference sequence). This chain's CDR3 is CASKARHADYNEQFF.

The chain has TRBV19 and TRBJ2-3; TCRdb designates TRBD2, a call that cannot be tested without DNA. The germline V gene encodes CDR1 LNHDA and CDR2 SQIVND (reference sequence). CDR3 size: 15 residues. The CDR3 spells CASTRVGLGTDTQYF. Full variable domain (outside the CDR3, taken from reference TRBV19 and TRBJ2-3): DGGITQSPKYLFRKEGQNVTLSCEQNLNHDAMYWYRQDPGQGLRLIYYSQIVNDFQKGDIAEGYSVSREKKESFPLTVTSAQKNPTAFYLCASTRVGLGTDTQYFGPGTRLTVL.

This chain connects TRBV6-5 to TRBJ2-1. The CDR3 is 14 residues long. Germline V lookup: CDR1 MNHEY, CDR2 SVGAGI. The chain's CDR3 is CASSYSKGYNEQFF.